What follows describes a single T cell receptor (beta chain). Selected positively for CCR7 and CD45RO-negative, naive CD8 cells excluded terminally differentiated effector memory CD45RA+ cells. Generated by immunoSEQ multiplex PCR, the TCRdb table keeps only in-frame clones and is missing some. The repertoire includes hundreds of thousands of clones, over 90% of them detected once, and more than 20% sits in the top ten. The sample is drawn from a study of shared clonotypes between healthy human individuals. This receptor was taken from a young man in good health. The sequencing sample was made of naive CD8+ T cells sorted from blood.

The CDR3 loop reads CASSRDRGEQYF. The CDR3 DNA reads TGTGCCAGCAGCAGGGACCGGGGCGAGCAGTACTTC. V is TRBV27 and J is TRBJ2-7; D tentatively fits TRBD1 or TRBD2 (5 bases each). Germline V gives CDR1 MNHEY, CDR2 SMNVEV (reference sequence). This CDR3 contains 12 residues. V shed 6 bases and J shed 6 bases, with 12 bases lying between them.